A single TCR beta chain is shown here with its context. The antigen remains unidentified. The CDR3 consists of 15 residues. Trimming at V came to 0 bases and at J to 1 base, leaving 2 bases not matched to a gene. Germline loops: CDR1 SEHNR, CDR2 FQNEAQ (reference sequence). The data belong to a study of post-analysis software for immune sequencing data. Study results and caveats: The study found TRBV5-6, TRBV5-1 and TRBV20-1 among about five TRBV segments more frequent in patients than controls. Normalized Chao1 diversity in multiple sclerosis patients fell significantly below that of controls. Analysis by F measure revealed that same-batch samples clustered strongly together.

Unique molecular identifiers had been added to the TCR beta cDNA libraries. TCRdb reanalysed the PCR reads using MiXCR and keeps one entry per CDR3 protein. The table has about 820,000 distinct CDR3 sequences, roughly half seen once. The gene calls are TRBV7-9 and TRBJ2-5; the match to TRBD1 covers 7 bases. The sequencing sample was made of blood. The receptor comes from a girl under 18 with multiple sclerosis. The CDR3 reads CASSLAGQPQETQYF. For the CDR3, the DNA is TGTGCCAGCAGCTTAGCGGGACAGCCCCAAGAGACCCAGTACTTC.